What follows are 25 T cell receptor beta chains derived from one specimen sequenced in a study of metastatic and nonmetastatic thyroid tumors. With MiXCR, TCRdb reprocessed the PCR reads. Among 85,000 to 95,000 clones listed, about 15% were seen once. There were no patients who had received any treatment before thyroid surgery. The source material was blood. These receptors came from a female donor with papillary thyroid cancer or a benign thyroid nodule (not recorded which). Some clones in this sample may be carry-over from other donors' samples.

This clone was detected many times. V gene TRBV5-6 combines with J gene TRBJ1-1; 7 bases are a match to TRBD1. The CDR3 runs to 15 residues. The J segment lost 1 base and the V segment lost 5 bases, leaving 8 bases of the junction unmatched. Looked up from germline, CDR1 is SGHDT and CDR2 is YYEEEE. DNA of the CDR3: TGTGCCAGCAGATCCACAGGGGCCCCGAACACTGAAGCTTTCTTT. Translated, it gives CASRSTGAPNTEAFF.

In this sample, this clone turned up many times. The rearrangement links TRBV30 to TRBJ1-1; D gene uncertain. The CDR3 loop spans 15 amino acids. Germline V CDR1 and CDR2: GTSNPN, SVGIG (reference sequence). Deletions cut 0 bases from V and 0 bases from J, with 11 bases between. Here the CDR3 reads CAWSVSGSMNTEAFF. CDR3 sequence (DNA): TGTGCCTGGAGTGTATCCGGTTCCATGAACACTGAAGCTTTCTTT.

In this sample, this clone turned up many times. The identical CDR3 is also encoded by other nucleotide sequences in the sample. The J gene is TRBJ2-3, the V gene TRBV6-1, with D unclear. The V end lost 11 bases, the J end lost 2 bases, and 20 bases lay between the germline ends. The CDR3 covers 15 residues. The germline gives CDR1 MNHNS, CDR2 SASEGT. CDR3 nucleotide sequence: TGTGCCCTTCAACCCTCCGGGCGGTCCACAGATACGCAGTATTTT. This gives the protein CALQPSGRSTDTQYF.

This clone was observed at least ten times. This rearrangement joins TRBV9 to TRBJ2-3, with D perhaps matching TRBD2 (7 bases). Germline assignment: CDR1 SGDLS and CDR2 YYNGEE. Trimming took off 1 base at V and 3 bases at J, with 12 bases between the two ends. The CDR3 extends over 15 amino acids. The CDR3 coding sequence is TGTGCCAGCAGCGTATGGGGGGGGGCAACAGATACGCAGTATTTT. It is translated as CASSVWGGATDTQYF.

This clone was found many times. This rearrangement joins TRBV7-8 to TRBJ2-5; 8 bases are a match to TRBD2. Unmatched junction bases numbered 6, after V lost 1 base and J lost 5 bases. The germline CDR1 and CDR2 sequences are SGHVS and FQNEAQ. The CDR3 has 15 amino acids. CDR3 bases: TGTGCCAGCAGCTTAGGGGACTCGGGGGGGGAGACCCAGTACTTC. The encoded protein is CASSLGDSGGETQYF.

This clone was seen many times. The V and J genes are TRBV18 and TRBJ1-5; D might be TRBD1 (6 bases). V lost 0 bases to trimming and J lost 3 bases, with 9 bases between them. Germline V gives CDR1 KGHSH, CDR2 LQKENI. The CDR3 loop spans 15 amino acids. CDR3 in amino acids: CASSPPTGTNQPQHF. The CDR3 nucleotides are TGTGCCAGCTCACCACCCACAGGGACCAATCAGCCCCAGCATTTT.

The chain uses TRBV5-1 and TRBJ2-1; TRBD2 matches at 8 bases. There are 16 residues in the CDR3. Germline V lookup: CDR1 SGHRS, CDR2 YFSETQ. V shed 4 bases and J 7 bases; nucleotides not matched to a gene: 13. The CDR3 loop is CASSPSGLGLGNEQFF. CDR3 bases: TGCGCCAGCAGCCCATCGGGACTAGGTTTGGGTAATGAGCAGTTCTTC.

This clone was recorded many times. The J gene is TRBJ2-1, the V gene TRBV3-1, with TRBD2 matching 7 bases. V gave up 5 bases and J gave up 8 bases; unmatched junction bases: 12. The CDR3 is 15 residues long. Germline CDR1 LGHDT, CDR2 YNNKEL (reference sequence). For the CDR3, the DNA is TGTGCCAGCAGCGATCGACTAGCAGTGGTCGATGAGCAGTTCTTC. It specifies CASSDRLAVVDEQFF.

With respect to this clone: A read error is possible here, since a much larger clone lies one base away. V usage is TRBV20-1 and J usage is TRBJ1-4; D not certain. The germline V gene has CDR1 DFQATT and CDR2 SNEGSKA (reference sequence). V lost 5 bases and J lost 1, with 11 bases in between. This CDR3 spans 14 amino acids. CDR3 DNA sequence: TGCAGTGCTCCTCGGAGGGAAACTAATGAAAAACTGTTTTTT. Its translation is CSAPRRETNEKLFF.

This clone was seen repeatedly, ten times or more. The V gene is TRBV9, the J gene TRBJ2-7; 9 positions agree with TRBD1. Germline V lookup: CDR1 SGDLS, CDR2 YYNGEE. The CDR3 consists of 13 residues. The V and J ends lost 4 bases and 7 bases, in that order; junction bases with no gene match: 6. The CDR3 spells CASSTGQGKEQYF. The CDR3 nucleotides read TGTGCCAGCAGCACCGGACAGGGGAAAGAGCAGTACTTC.

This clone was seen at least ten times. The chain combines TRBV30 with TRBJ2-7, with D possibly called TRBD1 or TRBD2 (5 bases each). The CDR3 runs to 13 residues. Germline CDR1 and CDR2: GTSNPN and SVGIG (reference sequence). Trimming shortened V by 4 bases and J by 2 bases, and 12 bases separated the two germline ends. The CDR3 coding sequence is TGTGCCTGGAATCCCGGGGCGACCTACGAGCAGTACTTC. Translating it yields CAWNPGATYEQYF.

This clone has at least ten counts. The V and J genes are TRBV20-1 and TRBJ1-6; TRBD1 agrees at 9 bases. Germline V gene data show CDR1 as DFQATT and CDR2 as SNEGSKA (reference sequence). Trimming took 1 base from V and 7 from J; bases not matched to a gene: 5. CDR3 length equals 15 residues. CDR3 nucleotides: TGCAGTGCTAGAGTAGTGGGACAGGGAAATTCACCCCTCCACTTT. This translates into CSARVVGQGNSPLHF.

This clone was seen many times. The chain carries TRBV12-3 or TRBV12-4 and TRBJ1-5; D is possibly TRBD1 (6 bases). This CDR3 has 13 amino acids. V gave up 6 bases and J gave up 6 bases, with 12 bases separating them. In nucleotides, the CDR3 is TGTGCCAGCAGAAAACAGGGAAGTCAGCCCCAGCATTTT. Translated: CASRKQGSQPQHF.

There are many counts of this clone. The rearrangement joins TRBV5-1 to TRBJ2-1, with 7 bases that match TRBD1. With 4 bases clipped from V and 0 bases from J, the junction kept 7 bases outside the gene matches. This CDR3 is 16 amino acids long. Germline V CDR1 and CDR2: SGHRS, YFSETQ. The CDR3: CASSMIPGGSYNEQFF. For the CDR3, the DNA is TGCGCCAGCAGCATGATACCAGGGGGCTCCTACAATGAGCAGTTCTTC.

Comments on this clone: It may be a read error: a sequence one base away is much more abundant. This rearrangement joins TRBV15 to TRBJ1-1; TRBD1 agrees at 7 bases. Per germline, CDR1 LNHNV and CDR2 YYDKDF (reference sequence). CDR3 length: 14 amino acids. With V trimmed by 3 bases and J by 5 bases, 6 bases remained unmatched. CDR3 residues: CATSRRDRSTEAFF. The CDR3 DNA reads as TGTGCCACCAGCAGGAGGGACAGAAGTACTGAAGCTTTCTTT.

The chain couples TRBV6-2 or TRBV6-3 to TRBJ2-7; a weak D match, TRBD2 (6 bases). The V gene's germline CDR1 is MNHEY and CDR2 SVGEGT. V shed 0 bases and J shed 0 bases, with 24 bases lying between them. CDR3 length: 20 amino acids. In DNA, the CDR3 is TGTGCCAGCAGTTACTCGAGGGGTGCGGGGCACCTAAATAGCTCCTACGAGCAGTACTTC. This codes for CASSYSRGAGHLNSSYEQYF.

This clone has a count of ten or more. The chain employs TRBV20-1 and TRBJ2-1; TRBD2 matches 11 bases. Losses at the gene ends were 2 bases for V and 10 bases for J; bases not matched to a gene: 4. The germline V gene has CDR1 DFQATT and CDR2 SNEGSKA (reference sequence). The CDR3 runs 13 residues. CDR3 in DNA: TGCAGTGCTAGAAGAGCTAGCGGGGGGGAGCAGTTCTTC. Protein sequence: CSARRASGGEQFF.

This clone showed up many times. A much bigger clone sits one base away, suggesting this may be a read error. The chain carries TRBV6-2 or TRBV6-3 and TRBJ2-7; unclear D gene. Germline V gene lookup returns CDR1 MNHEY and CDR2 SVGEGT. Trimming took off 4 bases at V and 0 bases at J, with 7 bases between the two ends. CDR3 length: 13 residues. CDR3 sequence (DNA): TGTGCCAGCAGTTTTGGAGTCTCCTACGAGCAGTACTTC. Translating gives CASSFGVSYEQYF.

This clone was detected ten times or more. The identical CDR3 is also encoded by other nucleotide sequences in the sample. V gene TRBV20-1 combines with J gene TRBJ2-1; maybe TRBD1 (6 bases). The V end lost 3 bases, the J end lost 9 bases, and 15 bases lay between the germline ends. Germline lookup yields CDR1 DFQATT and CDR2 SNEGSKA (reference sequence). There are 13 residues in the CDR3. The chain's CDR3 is CSARDILQGEQFF. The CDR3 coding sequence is TGCAGTGCTAGGGACATCTTACAGGGTGAGCAGTTCTTC.

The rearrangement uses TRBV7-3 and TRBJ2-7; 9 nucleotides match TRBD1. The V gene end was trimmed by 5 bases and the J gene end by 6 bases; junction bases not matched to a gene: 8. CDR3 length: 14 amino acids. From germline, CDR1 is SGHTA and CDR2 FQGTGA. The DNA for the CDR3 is TGTGCCAGCAGCCTCCGGGACAGGGTGACCGAGCAGTACTTC. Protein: CASSLRDRVTEQYF.

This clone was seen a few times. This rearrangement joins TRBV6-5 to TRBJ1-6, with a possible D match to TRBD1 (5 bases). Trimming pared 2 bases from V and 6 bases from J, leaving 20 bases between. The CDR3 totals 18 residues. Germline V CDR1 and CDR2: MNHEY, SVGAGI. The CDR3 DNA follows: TGTGCCAGCAGTTACGACGGTACTTATTTAGGGGCTAATTCACCCCTCCACTTT. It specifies CASSYDGTYLGANSPLHF.

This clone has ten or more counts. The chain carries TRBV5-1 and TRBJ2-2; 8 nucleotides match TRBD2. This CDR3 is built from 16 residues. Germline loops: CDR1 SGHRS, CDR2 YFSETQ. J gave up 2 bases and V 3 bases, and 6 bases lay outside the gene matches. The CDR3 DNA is TGCGCCAGCAGCTCCGCGGGGGGACCTAACACCGGGGAGCTGTTTTTT. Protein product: CASSSAGGPNTGELFF.

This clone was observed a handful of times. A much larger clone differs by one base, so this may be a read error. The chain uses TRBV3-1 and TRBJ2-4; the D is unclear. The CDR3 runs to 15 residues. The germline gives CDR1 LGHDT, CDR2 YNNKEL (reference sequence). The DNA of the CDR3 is TGTGCCAACAGCCCCGACGATGTTGCCAAAAACATTCAGTACTTC. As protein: CANSPDDVAKNIQYF. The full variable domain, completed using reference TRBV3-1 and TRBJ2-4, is DTAVSQTPKYLVTQMGNDKSIKCEQNLGHDTMYWYKQDSKKFLKIMFSYNNKELIINETVPNRFSPKSPDKAHLNLHINSLELGDSAVYFCANSPDDVAKNIQYFGAGTRLSVL.

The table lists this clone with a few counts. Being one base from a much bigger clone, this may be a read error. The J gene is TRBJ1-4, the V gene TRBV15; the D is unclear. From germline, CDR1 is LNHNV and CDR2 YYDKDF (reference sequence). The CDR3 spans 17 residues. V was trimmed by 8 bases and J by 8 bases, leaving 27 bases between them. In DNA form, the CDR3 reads TGTGCCACCGGCATCAAGATAGGCGGCGGAGGTCGGGAAAAACTGTTTTTT. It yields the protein CATGIKIGGGGREKLFF.

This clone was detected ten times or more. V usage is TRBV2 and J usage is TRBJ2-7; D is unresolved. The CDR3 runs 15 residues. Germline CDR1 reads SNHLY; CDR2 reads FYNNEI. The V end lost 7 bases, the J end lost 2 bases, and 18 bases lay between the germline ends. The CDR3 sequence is CASTPLPAGTYEQYF. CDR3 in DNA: TGTGCCAGCACCCCTCTCCCAGCAGGTACCTACGAGCAGTACTTC.